These 31 T cell receptor beta chains came from one sample sequenced in a study of T cell responses to AZD1222 COVID-19 vaccine. Assay: immunoSEQ multiplex PCR; the TCRdb copy retains only in-frame clones and omits some. Of tens of thousands of clones listed, 88% are singletons. The sequencing here drew on peripheral blood, taken 28 days after the second AZD1222 dose. These receptors were collected from an adult who received the AZD1222 COVID-19 vaccine.

This sequence joins TRBV19 and TRBJ2-3; 9 positions match TRBD1. V lost 5 bases and J lost 2; bases outside the gene matches: 8. The CDR3 has 16 residues. Per germline, CDR1 LNHDA and CDR2 SQIVND (reference sequence). CDR3 sequence (DNA): TGTGCCAGTAGTGGAACCGGGACAGGGTCCACAGATACGCAGTATTTT. This translates into CASSGTGTGSTDTQYF.

The chain employs TRBV29-1 and TRBJ1-6; 10 nucleotides line up with TRBD1. The J segment lost 9 bases and the V segment lost 7 bases, leaving 3 bases of the junction unmatched. CDR1 is SQVTM and CDR2 is ANQGSEA in the germline V gene. The CDR3 extends over 12 amino acids. CDR3 amino acids: CSARQGASPLHF. The CDR3 region has the DNA TGCAGCGCAAGACAGGGGGCTTCACCCCTCCACTTT.

This chain connects TRBV5-1 to TRBJ2-1; perhaps D is TRBD1 or TRBD2 (6 bases each). The V end lost 5 bases, the J end lost 1 base, and 13 bases lay between the germline ends. Germline V gene lookup returns CDR1 SGHRS and CDR2 YFSETQ. The length of the CDR3 is 15 residues. CDR3 amino acids: CASSGGPGSYNEQFF. Written as DNA, the CDR3 is TGCGCCAGCAGTGGGGGGCCTGGGTCCTACAATGAGCAGTTCTTC.

The rearrangement joins TRBV12-3 or TRBV12-4 to TRBJ2-3, with TRBD2 as a possible D gene (6 bases). With 6 bases removed from V and 3 bases from J, the gap between germline ends came to 10 bases. The CDR3 extends over 13 amino acids. The DNA of the CDR3 is TGTGCCAGCAGCCCGGGGGAAACAGATACGCAGTATTTT. Amino acids: CASSPGETDTQYF.

V and J are TRBV19 and TRBJ1-4; D is possibly TRBD1 (6 bases). V dropped 5 bases and J dropped 1 base, with 14 bases sitting between them. The CDR3 is 16 amino acids. CDR1 is LNHDA and CDR2 is SQIVND in the germline V gene (reference sequence). The CDR3 sequence is CASSLGIGGTNEKLFF. The CDR3 DNA follows: TGTGCCAGTAGTCTGGGTATAGGGGGAACTAATGAAAAACTGTTTTTT.

This chain joins TRBV5-1 and TRBJ2-3, with D perhaps given as TRBD1 or TRBD2 (5 bases each). V dropped 1 base and J dropped 2 bases, with 14 bases sitting between them. Germline V gene lookup returns CDR1 SGHRS and CDR2 YFSETQ. This CDR3 has 16 residues. The CDR3 nucleotides are TGCGCCAGCAGCTTGCTGGGGTCGGGACCCACAGATACGCAGTATTTT. It translates to CASSLLGSGPTDTQYF.

This rearrangement joins TRBV6-5 to TRBJ1-6; possibly TRBD1 for D (5 bases). Germline V lookup: CDR1 MNHEY, CDR2 SVGAGI. The CDR3 runs 14 residues. Trimming left V 2 bases short and J 7 bases short, with 9 bases between. The CDR3 protein is CASSYARVNSPLHF. In nucleotides, the CDR3 is TGTGCCAGCAGTTACGCCAGGGTAAATTCACCCCTCCACTTT.

This clone has a handful of counts. The chain is built from TRBV5-4 and TRBJ1-4, with D hard to call. CDR3 length: 13 amino acids. Trimming removed 1 base from V and 10 bases from J, with 11 bases in between. Germline CDR1 is SGHNT and CDR2 is YYREEE (reference sequence). Here the CDR3 reads CASSLLEGGKLFF. The CDR3 DNA follows: TGTGCCAGCAGCTTGCTGGAAGGTGGAAAACTGTTTTTT.

CDR3 coding DNA: TGTGCCAGCAGCTCAGCTAGCGGGCAGGCCTACAATGAGCAGTTCTTC. Encoded protein: CASSSASGQAYNEQFF. V is TRBV7-6 and J is TRBJ2-1; 8 bases agree with TRBD2. From germline, CDR1 is SGHVS and CDR2 FNYEAQ. This CDR3 is 16 amino acids long. J was trimmed by 2 bases and V by 4 bases; bases with no gene match: 7.

This chain's CDR3 is CASSQVTGTGGPYEQYF. The CDR3 DNA sequence: TGCGCCAGCAGCCAAGTCACCGGGACAGGGGGCCCCTACGAGCAGTACTTC. The chain recombines TRBV4-1 with TRBJ2-7; 12 positions match TRBD1. V was clipped by 1 base and J by 2 bases; unmatched bases: 6. The CDR3 length is 17 residues. The germline V gene encodes CDR1 MGHRA and CDR2 YSYEKL.

The chain joins TRBV7-2 to TRBJ1-5; D is possibly TRBD1 (5 bases). The V and J ends lost 4 bases and 8 bases respectively, with 15 bases between them. The germline V gene has CDR1 SGHTA and CDR2 FQGNSA. The CDR3 is made up of 14 amino acids. The CDR3 spells CASSSHGGGEPQHF. Here the CDR3 DNA reads TGTGCCAGCAGCTCCCACGGTGGGGGAGAGCCCCAGCATTTT. Combining the CDR3 with reference TRBV7-2 and TRBJ1-5 gives the whole variable domain GAGVSQSPSNKVTEKGKDVELRCDPISGHTALYWYRQSLGQGLEFLIYFQGNSAPDKSGLPSDRFSAERTGGSVSTLTIQRTQQEDSAVYLCASSSHGGGEPQHFGDGTRLSIL.

The chain is built from TRBV28 and TRBJ2-5; D is unclear. CDR1 is MDHEN, CDR2 SYDVKM, per germline. Deletions cut 2 bases from V and 2 bases from J, with 0 bases between. CDR3 length equals 11 residues. The CDR3 loop is CASSLQETQYF. CDR3 nucleotides: TGTGCCAGCAGTTTACAAGAGACCCAGTACTTC.

This chain connects TRBV2 to TRBJ1-4, with TRBD1 identical over 7 bases. With 7 bases clipped from V and 3 bases from J, the junction kept 8 bases outside the gene matches. Germline V gene sequence: CDR1 SNHLY, CDR2 FYNNEI. The CDR3 totals 15 residues. CDR3 sequence: CASIRQGLSNEKLFF. The CDR3 region has the DNA TGTGCCAGCATAAGACAGGGCTTGTCTAATGAAAAACTGTTTTTT.

This sequence joins TRBV4-1 and TRBJ1-1, with a possible D match to TRBD1 (5 bases). The CDR3 consists of 14 residues. Trimming took 6 bases from V and 1 from J, leaving 12 bases between them. Per the germline V gene, CDR1 is MGHRA and CDR2 is YSYEKL. DNA of the CDR3: TGCGCCAGCAGAGGGACTTTAAAGAACACTGAAGCTTTCTTT. This sequence encodes CASRGTLKNTEAFF.

This clone turned up a few times. The genes are TRBV7-2 and TRBJ2-7; TRBD2 matches 9 bases. Germline V gene sequence: CDR1 SGHTA, CDR2 FQGNSA. The V gene end was trimmed by 6 bases and the J gene end by 0 bases; junction bases not matched to a gene: 6. This CDR3 is 15 amino acids long. CDR3 DNA sequence: TGTGCCAGCAGAATTAGCGGGGGCGCCTCCTACGAGCAGTACTTC. It translates to CASRISGGASYEQYF.

The V and J genes are TRBV2 and TRBJ2-3, with a possible D match to TRBD2 (7 bases). The CDR3 loop spans 15 amino acids. The germline V gene encodes CDR1 SNHLY and CDR2 FYNNEI. The V gene lost 7 bases and the J gene lost 5 bases, with 19 bases spanning the gap. CDR3 loop: CASMPYGGAGDTQYF. The CDR3 DNA reads as TGTGCCAGCATGCCCTATGGGGGGGCGGGAGATACGCAGTATTTT.

The rearrangement links TRBV7-6 to TRBJ1-4, with a possible D match to TRBD1 (5 bases). The CDR3 runs 15 residues. Germline assignment: CDR1 SGHVS and CDR2 FNYEAQ. V lost 4 bases and J lost 0, with 9 bases in between. The CDR3 loop is CASSWGSSTNEKLFF. The CDR3 bases are TGTGCCAGCAGCTGGGGGTCATCAACTAATGAAAAACTGTTTTTT.

The chain uses TRBV9 and TRBJ2-3; tentatively, D is TRBD2 (5 bases). With 4 bases removed from V and 9 bases from J, the gap between germline ends came to 15 bases. Germline lookup yields CDR1 SGDLS and CDR2 YYNGEE. The CDR3 is 13 amino acids. The chain's CDR3 is CASSSAPGLTQYF. The CDR3 coding sequence is TGTGCCAGCAGCTCGGCACCCGGACTGACGCAGTATTTT.

The V and J genes are TRBV3-1 (or the pseudogene TRBV3-2) and TRBJ2-1; the D gene is possibly TRBD2 (5 bases). The CDR3 runs to 14 residues. Trimming removed 4 bases from V and 0 bases from J, with 7 bases in between. Germline CDR1 is LGHDT and CDR2 is YNNKEL (reference sequence). The chain's CDR3 is CASSPGGSYNEQFF. DNA for the CDR3: TGTGCCAGCAGCCCCGGAGGCTCCTACAATGAGCAGTTCTTC.

This clone was seen a single time. V and J are TRBV9 and TRBJ1-1; D gene ambiguous. This CDR3 has 13 residues. The germline CDR1 and CDR2 sequences are SGDLS and YYNGEE. Trimming pared 2 bases from V and 0 bases from J, leaving 5 bases between. CDR3 coding DNA: TGTGCCAGCAGCGTTCATATGAACACTGAAGCTTTCTTT. Encoded protein: CASSVHMNTEAFF.

The chain uses TRBV7-2 and TRBJ2-3; D is undetermined. This CDR3 is built from 13 residues. V lost 5 bases to trimming and J lost 6 bases, with 12 bases between them. The germline CDR1 and CDR2 sequences are SGHTA and FQGNSA. CDR3 nucleotide sequence: TGTGCCAGCAGCCCCGTACCCTGGGATACGCAGTATTTT. This sequence encodes CASSPVPWDTQYF.

The chain links TRBV10-3 to TRBJ2-3; D call uncertain. CDR1 is ENHRY, CDR2 SYGVKD, per germline. V was shortened by 2 bases and J by 6 bases, with 12 bases between the two germline ends. The CDR3 extends over 14 amino acids. Here the CDR3 reads CAISEGRVGDTQYF. The CDR3 coding sequence is TGTGCCATCAGTGAGGGTAGGGTCGGGGATACGCAGTATTTT.

In DNA form, the CDR3 reads TGTGCCAGCAGGGGATATGATAGAGGAAACACTGAAGCTTTCTTT. It is translated as CASRGYDRGNTEAFF. V is TRBV11-2 and J is TRBJ1-1; D is undetermined. Trimming removed 6 bases from V and 2 bases from J, with 16 bases in between. This CDR3 has 15 residues. The germline CDR1 and CDR2 sequences are SGHAT and FQNNGV. Full variable domain (missing parts from reference TRBV11-2 and TRBJ1-1): EAGVAQSPRYKIIEKRQSVAFWCNPISGHATLYWYQQILGQGPKLLIQFQNNGVVDDSQLPKDRFSAERLKGVDSTLKIQPAKLEDSAVYLCASRGYDRGNTEAFFGQGTRLTVV.

The V and J genes are TRBV6-2 or TRBV6-3 and TRBJ2-5; the D gene is possibly TRBD2 (5 bases). Germline-derived CDR1 and CDR2 are MNHEY and SVGEGT. V was shortened by 5 bases and J by 0 bases, with 19 bases between the two germline ends. The CDR3 length is 17 residues. The CDR3, as DNA: TGTGCCAGCAGTCTAGCCCGTAGAGCGACGTACCAAGAGACCCAGTACTTC. Translating it yields CASSLARRATYQETQYF.

This CDR3 is CASSLRTSGNTIYF. The CDR3 DNA sequence: TGTGCCAGCAGCTTACGGACCTCTGGAAACACCATATATTTT. The gene calls are TRBV7-2 and TRBJ1-3; D not resolved. The CDR3 length is 14 residues. V lost 2 bases, J lost 0 bases, and 5 bases lay in between. Germline V gene lookup returns CDR1 SGHTA and CDR2 FQGNSA. The complete variable domain, with remaining parts taken from reference TRBV7-2 and TRBJ1-3, reads GAGVSQSPSNKVTEKGKDVELRCDPISGHTALYWYRQSLGQGLEFLIYFQGNSAPDKSGLPSDRFSAERTGGSVSTLTIQRTQQEDSAVYLCASSLRTSGNTIYFGEGSWLTVV.

This clone appeared a single time. The genes are TRBV9 and TRBJ2-7; no definite D call. CDR3 length: 13 residues. V was clipped by 2 bases and J by 6 bases, with 12 bases between them. Germline V lookup: CDR1 SGDLS, CDR2 YYNGEE. The CDR3 is CASSVGDWGEQYF. Here the CDR3 DNA reads TGTGCCAGCAGCGTTGGGGATTGGGGCGAGCAGTACTTC.

The chain couples TRBV2 to TRBJ2-2, with TRBD2 matching over 7 bases. Losses at the gene ends were 4 bases for V and 0 bases for J; bases not matched to a gene: 2. This CDR3 has 15 amino acids. Per germline, CDR1 SNHLY and CDR2 FYNNEI. The CDR3, as DNA: TGTGCCAGCAGTGCCGGGACTACGAACACCGGGGAGCTGTTTTTT. It yields the protein CASSAGTTNTGELFF.

This rearrangement joins TRBV7-2 to TRBJ2-3; no firm D call. With 3 bases removed from V and 5 bases from J, the gap between germline ends came to 9 bases. Per germline, CDR1 SGHTA and CDR2 FQGNSA. The CDR3 length is 13 residues. The CDR3 loop is CASSFPSIDTQYF. As DNA, the CDR3 is TGTGCCAGCAGCTTTCCCTCCATAGATACGCAGTATTTT.

The chain joins TRBV7-9 to TRBJ1-1; possibly TRBD1 for D (5 bases). This CDR3 is built from 13 residues. With 8 bases removed from V and 8 bases from J, the gap between germline ends came to 18 bases. Per germline, CDR1 SEHNR and CDR2 FQNEAQ (reference sequence). The CDR3 is CASGTQGRGEAFF. In DNA form, the CDR3 reads TGTGCCAGCGGGACCCAAGGAAGGGGCGAAGCTTTCTTT. The full variable domain, its missing parts supplied by reference TRBV7-9 and TRBJ1-1, is DTGVSQNPRHKITKRGQNVTFRCDPISEHNRLYWYRQTLGQGPEFLTYFQNEAQLEKSRLLSDRFSAERPKGSFSTLEIQRTEQGDSAMYLCASGTQGRGEAFFGQGTRLTVV.

This clone was detected only once. The rearrangement uses TRBV5-5 and TRBJ2-2; TRBD1 matches at 7 bases. Per the germline V gene, CDR1 is SGHKS and CDR2 is YYEKEE (reference sequence). CDR3 size: 15 residues. V lost 4 bases to trimming and J lost 2 bases; unmatched junction nucleotides: 5. The CDR3 nucleotides read TGTGCCAGCAGCCCCGGGACAGTAAACACCGGGGAGCTGTTTTTT. This gives the protein CASSPGTVNTGELFF.

The chain combines TRBV4-1 with TRBJ2-1, with a weak D call TRBD2 (6 bases). Trimming took 0 bases from V and 5 from J, leaving 11 bases between them. The CDR3 is made up of 15 amino acids. Germline V CDR1 and CDR2: MGHRA, YSYEKL. DNA of the CDR3: TGCGCCAGCAGCCAAGACCGGGGGATCCACAATGAGCAGTTCTTC. Its protein is CASSQDRGIHNEQFF.